This TCR beta chain was documented in a study of T cells in Graves' hyperthyroidism and ophthalmopathy. This clonotype was counted only a few times. What it binds is not known. General study results and limits: Blood also contained most expanded thyroid clonotypes above 0.001.

It was RNA transcripts that yielded the amplified TCR beta CDR3 regions. The TCR CDR3 was amplified in a first-round RT-PCR using the HTBI primer set. TCRdb re-called the multiplex PCR reads with MiXCR, one entry per CDR3 protein. The sample comprises 600,000 to 800,000 distinct CDR3 sequences, over 35% of which are singletons, and around 30% rests with the top ten. Germline V gene data show CDR1 as SGHAT and CDR2 as FQNNGV. The CDR3 sequence is 13 residues long. Germline trimming cut 6 bases from V and 4 bases from J; bases unmatched to any gene: 5. The receptor's source is a woman aged 40 to 50 with Graves' hyperthyroidism. The J gene is TRBJ1-2, the V gene TRBV11-2; 7 positions match TRBD1. The sample consisted of blood. The CDR3 bases are TGTGCCAGCAGTTTTCCAGGGGGCTATGGCTACACCTTC. As protein: CASSFPGGYGYTF.